What follows is one T cell receptor beta chain and its context. This entry belongs to a study of shared clonotypes between healthy human individuals. Study-wide context: A donor's plate count was three for CD4 naive and three for CD4 memory; CD8 naive had two and CD8 memory one.

Method: immunoSEQ multiplex PCR; TCRdb's copy keeps in-frame clones and lacks some. The repertoire consists of about 2.4 million clones, with 93% occurring once and the leading ten covering roughly 0.36%. The CDR3 extends over 15 amino acids. Germline trimming cut 4 bases from V and 2 bases from J; bases unmatched to any gene: 7. CDR1 and CDR2 (germline): SGHRS, YFSETQ. The rearrangement links TRBV5-1 to TRBJ2-5; 8 bases fit TRBD1. Sequenced material: naive CD4+ T cells from PBMCs. Stated subset: CD45RA+ positively selected. The clonotype originates from a man between 18 and 29 years old in good health. Some clones in this sample may be carry-over from other donors' samples. CDR3 nucleotide sequence: TGCGCCAGCAGCACGACAGGGGTACGACAAGAGACCCAGTACTTC. Its protein product is CASSTTGVRQETQYF.